This T cell receptor (beta chain) appears in the sequencing data of a study of glioma-infiltrating T cells. Amplification of TCR alpha and beta CDR3 regions from RNA used iRepertoire nested multiplex PCR. Input was 100-400 ng of tissue mRNA or PBMC total RNA. TCRdb processed the multiplex PCR reads anew with MiXCR; each CDR3 protein has one entry. This table holds approximately 190,000 distinct CDR3 sequences, more than 25% found once. Remarks on this clonotype: The target antigen is unknown.

Germline CDR1 MGHRA, CDR2 YSYEKL. Trimming removed 0 bases from V and 2 bases from J, with 14 bases in between. The CDR3 has 16 amino acids. Regarding the study as a whole: Non-neoplastic patients had below-expected tissue-blood divergence, while all gliomas exceeded expectation. CDR3 overlap between tissue and blood was very small.

Material for sequencing was glioma tissue, nonneoplastic brain tissue, or PBMCs (not recorded which). This TCR was recovered from a human donor with low-grade glioma or glioblastoma, undergoing nonglioma brain surgery, or in good health (not recorded which). The chain joins TRBV4-1 to TRBJ2-7; D remains unclear. The CDR3 sequence: CASSQDEDPRTYEQYF. The DNA for the CDR3 is TGCGCCAGCAGCCAAGATGAGGATCCTAGGACCTACGAGCAGTACTTC.